This T cell receptor beta chain is from a study of CD4+ T cells in melanoma. Study-wide points: A reported correlation linked neoantigen-specific CD4+ T cells to CD8+, macrophage and B cell function. Reportedly, melanoma neoantigen-specific CD4+ T cells showed varied differentiation states.

Assay used: immunoSEQ multiplex PCR; TCRdb lists only in-frame clones, some missing. The sample lists 15,000 to 20,000 clones; 81% were seen once. Remarks on this clone: Its target is not known.

The clonotype comes from a human donor with melanoma. Material: cells from a culture (not recorded whether cultured in vitro).

CDR3 bases: TGTGCCAGCAGCTTGTCAGCGGGGGGCTCCTACGAGCAGTACTTC. This encodes CASSLSAGGSYEQYF. The V gene is TRBV5-4, the J gene TRBJ2-7, with TRBD2 matching 9 bases. The CDR3 loop spans 15 amino acids. The trim removed 1 base at V and 0 bases at J, leaving 2 bases unmatched. Germline CDR1 and CDR2: SGHNT and YYREEE (reference sequence).